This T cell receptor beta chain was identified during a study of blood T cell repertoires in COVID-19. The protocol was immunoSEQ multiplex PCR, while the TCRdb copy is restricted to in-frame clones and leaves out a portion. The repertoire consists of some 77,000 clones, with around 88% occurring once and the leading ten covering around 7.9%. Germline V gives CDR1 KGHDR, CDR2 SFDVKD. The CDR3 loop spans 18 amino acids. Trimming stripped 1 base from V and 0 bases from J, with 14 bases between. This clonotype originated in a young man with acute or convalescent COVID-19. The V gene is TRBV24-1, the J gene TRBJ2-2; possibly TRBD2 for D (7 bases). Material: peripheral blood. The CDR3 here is CATSDFGRGPTNTGELFF. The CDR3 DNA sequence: TGTGCCACCAGTGATTTTGGGCGGGGGCCTACGAACACCGGGGAGCTGTTTTTT.